This TCR beta chain was sequenced in a study of T cell repertoires in cytomegalovirus infection. For the study at large: In public TCR beta signatures, there were indications of both CMV infection and matching HLA type.

As regards this clonotype: Its target is not known.

Broader study findings: People with CMV and the relevant HLA were identified by cumulative public TCR beta family frequency.

One entry per CDR3 protein, called by TCRdb with MiXCR from the reads. The table has some 20,000 distinct CDR3 sequences, approximately 46% seen once. J was trimmed by 10 bases and V by 4 bases; bases with no gene match: 14. Per the germline V gene, CDR1 is SGHAT and CDR2 is FQNNGV. The CDR3 length is 16 residues. This chain uses TRBV11-2 with TRBJ2-1; 9 bases fit TRBD1. Sequences were derived from CD8+ T cells from cultured PBMCs, sampled from culture after CMV antigen stimulation. The TCR comes from a human donor in good health (CMV status not recorded). Some clones in this sample may be carry-over from other donors' samples. Written as DNA, the CDR3 is TGTGCCAGCAGCTACGCCGGGACAGGGAATCTGGAGGAGCAGTTCTTC. Translation gives CASSYAGTGNLEEQFF.